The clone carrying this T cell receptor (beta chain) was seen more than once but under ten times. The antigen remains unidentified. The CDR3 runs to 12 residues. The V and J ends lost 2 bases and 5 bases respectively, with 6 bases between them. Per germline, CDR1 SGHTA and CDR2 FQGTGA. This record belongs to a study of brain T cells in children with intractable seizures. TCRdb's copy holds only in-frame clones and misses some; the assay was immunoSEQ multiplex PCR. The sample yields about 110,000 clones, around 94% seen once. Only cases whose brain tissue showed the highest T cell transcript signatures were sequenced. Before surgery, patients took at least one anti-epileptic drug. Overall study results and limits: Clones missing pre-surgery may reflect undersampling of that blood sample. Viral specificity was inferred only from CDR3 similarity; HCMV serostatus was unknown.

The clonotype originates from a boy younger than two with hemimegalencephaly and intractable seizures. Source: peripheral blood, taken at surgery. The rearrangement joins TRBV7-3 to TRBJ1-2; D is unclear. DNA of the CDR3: TGTGCCAGCAGCTTAGACGGATATGGCTACACCTTC. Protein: CASSLDGYGYTF. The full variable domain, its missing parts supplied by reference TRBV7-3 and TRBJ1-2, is GAGVSQTPSNKVTEKGKYVELRCDPISGHTALYWYRQSLGQGPEFLIYFQGTGAADDSGLPNDRFFAVRPEGSVSTLKIQRTERGDSAVYLCASSLDGYGYTFGSGTRLTVV.